Each of the 11 T cell receptor beta chains below was sequenced from the same sample in a study of blood T cell repertoires in COVID-19. Generated by immunoSEQ multiplex PCR, the TCRdb table keeps only in-frame clones and is missing some. The sample carries 300,000 to 350,000 clones, 75% to 90% recorded once. Input material: PBMCs or T cells enriched from blood (not recorded which). Receptor source: a man aged 25 to 40 who had recovered from COVID-19.

This clone was counted once. The rearrangement links TRBV3-1 (or the pseudogene TRBV3-2) to TRBJ2-2; 12 positions agree with TRBD2. From germline, CDR1 is LGHDT and CDR2 YNNKEL (reference sequence). The CDR3 covers 16 residues. V shed 4 bases, J shed 6 bases, and the junction held 6 bases outside the gene matches. CDR3 protein: CASSPRLAGAAGELFF. The DNA of the CDR3 is TGTGCCAGCAGCCCCCGACTAGCGGGGGCCGCCGGGGAGCTGTTTTTT.

The V gene is TRBV30, the J gene TRBJ2-7; 7 bases are shared with TRBD2. Losses at the gene ends were 0 bases for V and 3 bases for J; bases not matched to a gene: 5. Germline-derived CDR1 and CDR2 are GTSNPN and SVGIG (reference sequence). This CDR3 region has 14 residues. The CDR3 DNA is TGTGCCTGGAGTGTTGGGGGGGACGACTACGAGCAGTACTTC. Encoded protein: CAWSVGGDDYEQYF. The entire variable domain, with the rest obtained from reference TRBV30 and TRBJ2-7, is as follows: SQTIHQWPATLVQPVGSPLSLECTVEGTSNPNLYWYRQAAGRGLQLLFYSVGIGQISSEVPQNLSASRPQDRQFILSSKKLLLSDSGFYLCAWSVGGDDYEQYFGPGTRLTVT.

J is TRBJ2-1 and V is TRBV5-1, with TRBD2 matching over 10 bases. Per the germline V gene, CDR1 is SGHRS and CDR2 is YFSETQ. With 5 bases clipped from V and 4 bases from J, the junction kept 6 bases outside the gene matches. This CDR3 spans 15 amino acids. Written as DNA, the CDR3 is TGCGCCAGCAGTCCGAGCGGGGGGGTTTACAATGAGCAGTTCTTC. This gives the protein CASSPSGGVYNEQFF.

The J gene is TRBJ1-5, the V gene TRBV12-5; 10 bases align to TRBD1. The junction had 3 bases not matched to a gene; V was cut back by 1 base and J by 0 bases. This CDR3 region has 17 residues. Germline lookup yields CDR1 LGHNT and CDR2 FRNRAP. CDR3 region: CASGLGDRGYSNQPQHF. The CDR3 bases are TGTGCTAGTGGTTTGGGGGACAGGGGATATAGCAATCAGCCCCAGCATTTT.

V is TRBV1 and J is TRBJ2-3; the D call TRBD2 from the table was never checked on the DNA. TRBV1 is noted as a pseudogene. This CDR3 comprises 17 residues. The CDR3 here is CTSSQDPTSGGTDTQYF. CDR3 DNA sequence: TGCACCAGCAGCCAAGATCCGACTAGCGGGGGCACAGATACGCAGTATTTT.

V and J are TRBV7-9 and TRBJ2-7; 9 bases map to TRBD1. The CDR3 sequence is 15 residues long. The trim removed 3 bases at V and 0 bases at J, leaving 3 bases unmatched. Germline V lookup: CDR1 SEHNR, CDR2 FQNEAQ (reference sequence). Here the CDR3 reads CASSFLGQGSYEQYF. As DNA, the CDR3 is TGTGCCAGCAGCTTCTTGGGACAGGGCTCCTACGAGCAGTACTTC. Based on the CDR3 plus reference TRBV7-9 and TRBJ2-7, the full variable domain is DTGVSQNPRHKITKRGQNVTFRCDPISEHNRLYWYRQTLGQGPEFLTYFQNEAQLEKSRLLSDRFSAERPKGSFSTLEIQRTEQGDSAMYLCASSFLGQGSYEQYFGPGTRLTVT.

The J gene is TRBJ2-1, the V gene TRBV7-9, with D perhaps TRBD1 (6 bases). V lost 6 bases, J lost 2 bases, and 11 bases lay in between. The CDR3 consists of 14 residues. Looked up from germline, CDR1 is SEHNR and CDR2 is FQNEAQ (reference sequence). The CDR3 region has the DNA TGTGCCAGCAGTAAGACAGGAACCTACAATGAGCAGTTCTTC. Its translation is CASSKTGTYNEQFF.

The chain links TRBV5-4 to TRBJ2-3; 9 bases line up with TRBD1. The CDR3 is 15 amino acids. Trimming took 4 bases from V and 9 from J; bases not matched to a gene: 12. The germline CDR1 and CDR2 sequences are SGHNT and YYREEE (reference sequence). CDR3 residues: CASSPGQAGQGTQYF. Here the CDR3 DNA reads TGTGCCAGCAGCCCGGGACAGGCCGGACAGGGGACGCAGTATTTT.

The chain joins TRBV6-2 or TRBV6-3 to TRBJ1-1; 7 bases fit TRBD1. Germline V gene lookup returns CDR1 MNHEY and CDR2 SVGEGT. The CDR3 runs 15 residues. The junction had 6 bases not matched to a gene; V was cut back by 5 bases and J by 0 bases. The CDR3 nucleotides read TGTGCCAGCAGTCGATCGACAGGGCTGAACACTGAAGCTTTCTTT. Translating gives CASSRSTGLNTEAFF.

The chain links TRBV5-1 to TRBJ2-7; 11 positions match TRBD2. Germline assignment: CDR1 SGHRS and CDR2 YFSETQ. CDR3 length: 15 amino acids. Germline trimming cut 0 bases from V and 5 bases from J; bases unmatched to any gene: 4. CDR3 sequence reads: CASSLDSGGADEQYF. CDR3 coding DNA: TGCGCCAGCAGCTTGGATAGCGGGGGGGCGGACGAGCAGTACTTC.

This clone occurred a few times. The genes are TRBV6-5 and TRBJ1-2, with 8 bases matching TRBD1. V was clipped by 4 bases and J by 8 bases; unmatched bases: 9. Germline-derived CDR1 and CDR2 are MNHEY and SVGAGI. The CDR3 extends over 14 amino acids. CDR3 DNA sequence: TGTGCCAGCAGTTCTTCAGGGGGCCATTGGGGCTACACCTTC. Translation: CASSSSGGHWGYTF.